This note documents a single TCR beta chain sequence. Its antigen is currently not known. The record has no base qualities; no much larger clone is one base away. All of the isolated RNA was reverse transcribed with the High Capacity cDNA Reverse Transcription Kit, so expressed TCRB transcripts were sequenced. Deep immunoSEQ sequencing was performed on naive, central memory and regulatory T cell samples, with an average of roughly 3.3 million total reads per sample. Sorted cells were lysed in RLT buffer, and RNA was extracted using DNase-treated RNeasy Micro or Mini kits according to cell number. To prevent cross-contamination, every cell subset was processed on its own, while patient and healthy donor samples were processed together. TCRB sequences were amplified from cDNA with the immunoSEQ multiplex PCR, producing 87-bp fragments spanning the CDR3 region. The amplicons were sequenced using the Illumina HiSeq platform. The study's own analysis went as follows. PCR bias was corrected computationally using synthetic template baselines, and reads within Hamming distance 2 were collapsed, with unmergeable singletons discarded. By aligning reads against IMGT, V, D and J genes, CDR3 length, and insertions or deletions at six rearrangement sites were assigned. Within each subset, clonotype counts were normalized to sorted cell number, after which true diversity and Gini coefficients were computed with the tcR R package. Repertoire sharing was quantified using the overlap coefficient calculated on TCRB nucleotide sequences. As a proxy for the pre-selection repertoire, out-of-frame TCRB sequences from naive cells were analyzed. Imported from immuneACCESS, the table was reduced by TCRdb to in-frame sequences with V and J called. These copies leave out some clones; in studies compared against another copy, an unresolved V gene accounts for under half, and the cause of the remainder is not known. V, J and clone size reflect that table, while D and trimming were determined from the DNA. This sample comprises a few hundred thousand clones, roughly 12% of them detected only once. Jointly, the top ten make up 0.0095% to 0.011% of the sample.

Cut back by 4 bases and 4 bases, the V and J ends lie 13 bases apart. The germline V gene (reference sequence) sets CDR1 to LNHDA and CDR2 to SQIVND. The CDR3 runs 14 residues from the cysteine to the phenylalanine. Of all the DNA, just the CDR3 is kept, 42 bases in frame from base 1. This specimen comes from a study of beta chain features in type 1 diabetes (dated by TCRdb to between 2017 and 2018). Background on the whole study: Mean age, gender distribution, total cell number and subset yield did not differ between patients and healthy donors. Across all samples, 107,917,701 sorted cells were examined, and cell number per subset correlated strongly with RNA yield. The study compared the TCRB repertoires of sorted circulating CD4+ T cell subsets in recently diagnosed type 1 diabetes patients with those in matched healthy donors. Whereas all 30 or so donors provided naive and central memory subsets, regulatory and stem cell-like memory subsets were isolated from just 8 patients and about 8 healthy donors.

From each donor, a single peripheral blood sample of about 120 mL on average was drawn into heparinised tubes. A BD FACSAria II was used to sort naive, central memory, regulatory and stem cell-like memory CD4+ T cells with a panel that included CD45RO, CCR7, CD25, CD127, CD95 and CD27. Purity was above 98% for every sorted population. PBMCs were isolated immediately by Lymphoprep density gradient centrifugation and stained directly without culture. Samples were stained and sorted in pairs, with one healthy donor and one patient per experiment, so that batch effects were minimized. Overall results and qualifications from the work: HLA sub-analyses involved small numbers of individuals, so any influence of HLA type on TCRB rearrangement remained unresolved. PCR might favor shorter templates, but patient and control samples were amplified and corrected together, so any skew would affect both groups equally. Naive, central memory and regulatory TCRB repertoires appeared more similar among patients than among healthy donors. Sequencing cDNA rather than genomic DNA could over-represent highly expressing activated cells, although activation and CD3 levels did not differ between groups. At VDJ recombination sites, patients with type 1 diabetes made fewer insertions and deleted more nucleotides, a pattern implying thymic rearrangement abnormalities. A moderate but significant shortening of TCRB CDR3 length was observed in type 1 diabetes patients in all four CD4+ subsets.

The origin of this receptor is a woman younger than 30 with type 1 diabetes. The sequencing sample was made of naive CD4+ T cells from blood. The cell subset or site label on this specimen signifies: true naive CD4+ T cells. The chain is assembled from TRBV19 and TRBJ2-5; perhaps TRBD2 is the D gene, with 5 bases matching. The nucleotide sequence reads TGTGCCAGTAGTAACGGGATCCGGGGAGAGACCCAGTACTTC. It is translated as CASSNGIRGETQYF.